The entry below gives a single T cell receptor (beta chain) sequence along with its context. Its antigen is not identified. The sample belongs to a study of T cell repertoires in cytomegalovirus infection. From the reads, TCRdb called clonotypes with MiXCR, one entry per CDR3 protein. The data hold about 770,000 distinct CDR3 sequences, with 25% to 30% observed a single time. The CDR3 spans 15 residues. V was pared by 8 bases and J by 0 bases, with 16 bases between. CDR1 is LGHDT, CDR2 YNNKEL, per germline (reference sequence). This TCR was recovered from a human donor in good health (CMV status not recorded). Some clones in this sample may be carry-over from other donors' samples. Sequences were derived from cultured CD8+ T cells from PBMCs, sampled from culture after CMV antigen stimulation. V and J are TRBV3-1 and TRBJ2-5, with D uncertain. This CDR3 is CASLSTAAYQETQYF. The CDR3 DNA sequence: TGTGCCAGCCTCTCAACGGCGGCGTACCAAGAGACCCAGTACTTC.